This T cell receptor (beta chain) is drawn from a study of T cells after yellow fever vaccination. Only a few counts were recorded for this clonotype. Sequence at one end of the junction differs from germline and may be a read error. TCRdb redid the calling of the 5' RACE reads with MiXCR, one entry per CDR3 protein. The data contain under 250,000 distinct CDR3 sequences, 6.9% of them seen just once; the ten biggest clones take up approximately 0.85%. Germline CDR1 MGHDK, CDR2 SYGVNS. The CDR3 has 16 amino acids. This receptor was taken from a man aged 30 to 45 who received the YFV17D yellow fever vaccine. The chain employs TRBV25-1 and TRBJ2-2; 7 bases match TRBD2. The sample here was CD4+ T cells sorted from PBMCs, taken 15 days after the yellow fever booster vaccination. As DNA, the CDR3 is TGTGACAGCAGTGAATGGGGGGGAGCGAACACCGGGGAGCTGTTTTTT. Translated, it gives CDSSEWGGANTGELFF.